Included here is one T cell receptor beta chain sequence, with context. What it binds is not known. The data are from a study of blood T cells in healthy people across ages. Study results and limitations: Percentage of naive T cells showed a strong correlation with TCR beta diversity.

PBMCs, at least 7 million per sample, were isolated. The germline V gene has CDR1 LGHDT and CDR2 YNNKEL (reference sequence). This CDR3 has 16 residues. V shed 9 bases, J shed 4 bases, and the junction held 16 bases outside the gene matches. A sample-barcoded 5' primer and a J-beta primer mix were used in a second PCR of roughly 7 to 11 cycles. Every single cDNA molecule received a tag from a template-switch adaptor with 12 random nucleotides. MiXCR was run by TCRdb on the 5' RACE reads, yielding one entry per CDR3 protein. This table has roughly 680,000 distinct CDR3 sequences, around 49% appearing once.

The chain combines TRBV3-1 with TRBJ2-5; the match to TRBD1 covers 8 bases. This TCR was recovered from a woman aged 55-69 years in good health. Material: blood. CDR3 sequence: CASSAHPDRGRETQYF. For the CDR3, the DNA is TGTGCCAGTAGCGCTCATCCCGACAGGGGCAGAGAGACCCAGTACTTC.